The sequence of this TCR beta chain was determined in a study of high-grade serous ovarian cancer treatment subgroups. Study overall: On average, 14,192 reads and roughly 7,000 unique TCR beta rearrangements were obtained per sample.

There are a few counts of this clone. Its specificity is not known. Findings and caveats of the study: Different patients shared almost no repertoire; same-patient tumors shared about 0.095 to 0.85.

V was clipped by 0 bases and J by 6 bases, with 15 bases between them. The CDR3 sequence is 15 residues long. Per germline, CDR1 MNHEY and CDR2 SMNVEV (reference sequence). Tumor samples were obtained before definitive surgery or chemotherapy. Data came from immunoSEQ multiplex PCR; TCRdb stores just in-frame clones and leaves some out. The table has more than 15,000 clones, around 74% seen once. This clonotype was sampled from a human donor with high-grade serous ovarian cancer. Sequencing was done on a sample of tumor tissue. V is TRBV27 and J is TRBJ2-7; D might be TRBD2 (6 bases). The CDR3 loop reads CASSLSAGTGFEQYF. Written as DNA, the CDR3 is TGTGCCAGCAGTTTATCAGCCGGGACTGGATTCGAGCAGTACTTC.